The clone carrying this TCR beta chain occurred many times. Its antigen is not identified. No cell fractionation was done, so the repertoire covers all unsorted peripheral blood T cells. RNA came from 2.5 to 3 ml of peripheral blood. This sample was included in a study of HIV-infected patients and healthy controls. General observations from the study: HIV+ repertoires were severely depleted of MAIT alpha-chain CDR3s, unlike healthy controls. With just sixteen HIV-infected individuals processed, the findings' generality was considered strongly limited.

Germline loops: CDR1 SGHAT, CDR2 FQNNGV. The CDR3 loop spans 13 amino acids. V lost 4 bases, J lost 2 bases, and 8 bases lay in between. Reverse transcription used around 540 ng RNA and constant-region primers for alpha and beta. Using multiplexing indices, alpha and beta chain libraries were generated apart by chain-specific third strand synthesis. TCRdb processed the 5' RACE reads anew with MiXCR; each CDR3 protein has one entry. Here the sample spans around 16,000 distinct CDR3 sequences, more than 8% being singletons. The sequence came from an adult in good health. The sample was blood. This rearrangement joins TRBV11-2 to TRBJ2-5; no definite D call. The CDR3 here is CASSSQSQETQYF. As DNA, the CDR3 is TGTGCCAGCAGCTCACAGAGTCAAGAGACCCAGTACTTC.